Only a few counts were recorded for the clone carrying this T cell receptor beta chain. The record originates from a study of blood T cells in healthy people across ages. For every donor, a draw yielded about 9.7 milliliters of peripheral blood. There were at least 5.5 micrograms of total RNA extracted from every sample. A second PCR of roughly 7 to 11 cycles used a sample-barcoded 5' primer and a J-beta primer mix. TCRdb reprocessed the 5' RACE reads with MiXCR, giving one entry per CDR3 protein. Of over a million distinct CDR3 sequences listed, about 45% are singletons. The material sequenced was blood. This TCR came from a woman in her late teens or twenties in good health.

CDR3 coding DNA: TGCAGTGCTAGTGTTGTCACAGGGGGCTTTTTCACAGATACGCAGTATTTT. This translates into CSASVVTGGFFTDTQYF. The V and J genes are TRBV20-1 and TRBJ2-3, with 9 bases that match TRBD1. The germline V gene has CDR1 DFQATT and CDR2 SNEGSKA (reference sequence). Trimming cost V 3 bases and J 2 bases; bases outside gene matches: 12. The CDR3 sequence is 17 residues long.